This T cell receptor beta chain is drawn from a study of T cells in Graves' hyperthyroidism and ophthalmopathy. This clonotype has a handful of counts. The investigators amplified TCR beta CDR3 regions from RNA transcripts. HTBI primers were employed in a first-round RT-PCR of the TCR CDR3. TCRdb independently ran MiXCR on the multiplex PCR reads; one entry per CDR3 protein. The table includes about half a million distinct CDR3 sequences, 22% detected once. The V gene's germline CDR1 is SGHAT and CDR2 FQNNGV. V shed 3 bases and J shed 0 bases, with 11 bases lying between them. The CDR3 is 16 residues long.

The J gene is TRBJ2-2, the V gene TRBV11-2; TRBD2 is a possible D gene (6 bases). Sequenced material: blood. This clonotype was sampled from a woman in her 70s with Graves' ophthalmopathy. The CDR3 nucleotides read TGTGCCAGCAGCTTTCCAGCGGGCACGAACACCGGGGAGCTGTTTTTT. Protein sequence: CASSFPAGTNTGELFF.